The 28 T cell receptor beta chains reported below all come from one sample, sequenced in a study of blood T cell repertoires in COVID-19. TCRdb keeps only in-frame clones here, not all; method: immunoSEQ multiplex PCR. The sample carries around 400,000 clones, under 90% recorded once. Input material: PBMCs or T cells enriched from blood (not recorded which). The receptors here all came from a woman under 40 who had recovered from COVID-19.

The chain uses TRBV5-6 and TRBJ1-1; 7 bases align to TRBD1. Germline CDR1 and CDR2: SGHDT and YYEEEE. V shed 3 bases, J shed 12 bases, and the junction held 5 bases outside the gene matches. This CDR3 is 11 amino acids long. CDR3 amino acids: CASSWQGGTFF. CDR3 bases: TGTGCCAGCAGCTGGCAGGGGGGTACTTTCTTT. Based on the CDR3 plus reference TRBV5-6 and TRBJ1-1, the full variable domain is DAGVTQSPTHLIKTRGQQVTLRCSPKSGHDTVSWYQQALGQGPQFIFQYYEEEERQRGNFPDRFSGHQFPNYSSELNVNALLLGDSALYLCASSWQGGTFFGQGTRLTVV.

The chain employs TRBV29-1 and TRBJ2-5, with TRBD1 identical over 7 bases. Germline CDR1 is SQVTM and CDR2 is ANQGSEA. With 5 bases clipped from V and 1 base from J, the junction kept 7 bases outside the gene matches. The CDR3 runs 14 residues. In DNA form, the CDR3 reads TGCAGCGTTCGGGGACAGCGGTTCCAAGAGACCCAGTACTTC. Translated: CSVRGQRFQETQYF.

This clone appeared a few times. The chain combines TRBV7-3 with TRBJ1-2; possible D gene TRBD1, 5 bases. Germline CDR1 and CDR2: SGHTA and FQGTGA. The germline V and J ends were trimmed by 4 bases and 6 bases, with 12 bases remaining between them. The CDR3 runs 13 residues. CDR3 sequence reads: CASSSQGSDGYTF. The CDR3 bases are TGTGCCAGCAGCTCCCAGGGATCGGATGGCTACACCTTC.

This sequence joins TRBV19 and TRBJ2-7; 7 bases are a match to TRBD1. The CDR3 is made up of 15 amino acids. The germline gives CDR1 LNHDA, CDR2 SQIVND (reference sequence). V was clipped by 1 base and J by 1 base; unmatched bases: 4. CDR3 loop: CASSIGDRVSYEQYF. In DNA, the CDR3 is TGTGCCAGTAGTATAGGGGACAGAGTTTCCTACGAGCAGTACTTC. The full variable domain, in which reference TRBV19 and TRBJ2-7 provide the parts outside the CDR3, is DGGITQSPKYLFRKEGQNVTLSCEQNLNHDAMYWYRQDPGQGLRLIYYSQIVNDFQKGDIAEGYSVSREKKESFPLTVTSAQKNPTAFYLCASSIGDRVSYEQYFGPGTRLTVT.

This chain connects TRBV27 to TRBJ1-2; 8 nucleotides align to TRBD1. The CDR3 is made up of 14 amino acids. CDR1 and CDR2 (germline): MNHEY, SMNVEV (reference sequence). The ends lost 5 bases at V and 7 bases at J; junction bases unmatched: 9. In DNA form, the CDR3 reads TGTGCCAGCAGTCCAGACTACAGGGGGGCTGGCTACACCTTC. Protein sequence: CASSPDYRGAGYTF.

This clone was picked up one time. The chain combines TRBV9 with TRBJ2-3; 7 nucleotides align to TRBD1. Germline-derived CDR1 and CDR2 are SGDLS and YYNGEE. V lost 4 bases and J lost 0; bases outside the gene matches: 2. The CDR3 has 14 residues. Here the CDR3 reads CASSTGQSTDTQYF. CDR3 nucleotide sequence: TGTGCCAGCAGCACGGGACAGAGCACAGATACGCAGTATTTT.

This clone turned up a few times. The rearrangement joins TRBV18 to TRBJ1-1, with a tentative D call TRBD1 (6 bases). This CDR3 region has 16 residues. Trimming took 3 bases from V and 5 from J, leaving 19 bases between them. The V gene's germline CDR1 is KGHSH and CDR2 LQKENI. CDR3 sequence reads: CASSPSGGAGRTEAFF. The DNA of the CDR3 is TGTGCCAGCTCACCTTCGGGGGGCGCCGGGAGGACTGAAGCTTTCTTT.

CDR3 protein: CASSPGTSNTEAFF. CDR3 sequence (DNA): TGTGCCAGCAGCCCCGGGACATCGAACACTGAAGCTTTCTTT. This sequence joins TRBV7-9 and TRBJ1-1; D perhaps matches TRBD1 (6 bases). Trimming shortened V by 5 bases and J by 1 base, and 11 bases separated the two germline ends. This CDR3 region has 14 residues. Germline V gene lookup returns CDR1 SEHNR and CDR2 FQNEAQ (reference sequence).

The chain carries TRBV6-5 and TRBJ2-7, with D perhaps TRBD2 (6 bases). There are 14 residues in the CDR3. Per germline, CDR1 MNHEY and CDR2 SVGAGI. Trimming left V 6 bases short and J 4 bases short, with 16 bases between. This chain's CDR3 is CASSRPGVPYEQYF. The CDR3 nucleotides are TGTGCCAGCAGCCGACCGGGAGTTCCTTACGAGCAGTACTTC.

This clone was detected many times. The CDR3 protein is CSVVLRDRGFYEQYF. The CDR3 DNA is TGCAGCGTTGTGTTGCGGGACAGGGGGTTCTACGAGCAGTACTTC. The chain is built from TRBV29-1 and TRBJ2-7; 11 bases agree with TRBD1. V shed 4 bases and J 3 bases; nucleotides not matched to a gene: 8. Germline values: CDR1 SQVTM, CDR2 ANQGSEA. The CDR3 sequence is 15 residues long.

The rearrangement links TRBV2 to TRBJ1-3; 10 bases are a match to TRBD1. The V segment lost 3 bases and the J segment 2 bases; nucleotides outside the gene matches: 4. The CDR3 totals 16 residues. Germline V gene data show CDR1 as SNHLY and CDR2 as FYNNEI. The CDR3 sequence: CASSDTGTGAGNTIYF. The CDR3 region has the DNA TGTGCCAGCAGTGATACCGGGACAGGGGCTGGAAACACCATATATTTT.

CDR3 amino acids: CATSKYRGPSTEAFF. The CDR3 region has the DNA TGTGCCACCAGCAAATACAGGGGACCCAGCACTGAAGCTTTCTTT. V gene TRBV15 combines with J gene TRBJ1-1; TRBD1 matches at 7 bases. This CDR3 contains 15 residues. Germline V lookup: CDR1 LNHNV, CDR2 YYDKDF (reference sequence). The J segment lost 4 bases and the V segment lost 4 bases, leaving 9 bases of the junction unmatched.

This chain connects TRBV20-1 to TRBJ2-1; 10 nucleotides line up with TRBD2. Unmatched junction bases numbered 6, after V lost 3 bases and J lost 4 bases. Germline V gene lookup returns CDR1 DFQATT and CDR2 SNEGSKA (reference sequence). CDR3 length: 15 amino acids. The CDR3 coding sequence is TGCAGTGCTAGTTTAGCGGGGGGTCAATACAATGAGCAGTTCTTC. It encodes CSASLAGGQYNEQFF.

The CDR3 DNA reads TGTGCCAGCTCCAGGGGGCCTTTGGAGACCCAGTACTTC. It encodes CASSRGPLETQYF. This chain links TRBV27 with TRBJ2-5; 8 positions agree with TRBD1. The V gene end was trimmed by 8 bases and the J gene end by 5 bases; junction bases not matched to a gene: 7. CDR1 is MNHEY, CDR2 SMNVEV, per germline (reference sequence). The CDR3 covers 13 residues.

This chain links TRBV5-4 with TRBJ2-3, with 10 bases matching TRBD2. The CDR3 has 17 amino acids. CDR1 is SGHNT and CDR2 is YYREEE in the germline V gene (reference sequence). Trimming removed 0 bases from V and 6 bases from J; junction bases left unmatched: 10. DNA of the CDR3: TGTGCCAGCAGCTTGGAGTTAGGAGCGGGGGGGCCCGATACGCAGTATTTT. Translated: CASSLELGAGGPDTQYF.

The chain uses TRBV5-4 and TRBJ1-1, with 7 bases matching TRBD1. V was pared by 4 bases and J by 0 bases, with 6 bases of the junction left unmatched. The CDR3 spans 15 residues. From germline, CDR1 is SGHNT and CDR2 YYREEE (reference sequence). The CDR3 coding sequence is TGTGCCAGCAGCCCGGAGACAGGGATGAACACTGAAGCTTTCTTT. Its protein product is CASSPETGMNTEAFF. Variable domain in full (rest from reference TRBV5-4 and TRBJ1-1): ETGVTQSPTHLIKTRGQQVTLRCSSQSGHNTVSWYQQALGQGPQFIFQYYREEENGRGNFPPRFSGLQFPNYSSELNVNALELDDSALYLCASSPETGMNTEAFFGQGTRLTVV.

The gene calls are TRBV29-1 and TRBJ2-5, with a possible D match to TRBD1 (6 bases). From germline, CDR1 is SQVTM and CDR2 ANQGSEA. The ends were cut back, 4 bases at V and 3 bases at J, with 12 bases in the middle. The CDR3 covers 13 residues. CDR3 DNA: TGCAGCGTTGTGCAAGGGGGTGAAGAGACCCAGTACTTC. It specifies CSVVQGGEETQYF.

CDR3 in DNA: TGTGCCAGCAGCCACTGGGACAGGGGCCAAGAGACCCAGTACTTC. It encodes CASSHWDRGQETQYF. The V call is TRBV14, the J call TRBJ2-5; 10 bases fit TRBD1. This CDR3 spans 15 amino acids. V shed 3 bases, J shed 1 base, and the junction held 2 bases outside the gene matches. The germline V gene has CDR1 SGHDN and CDR2 FVKESK.

The genes are TRBV28 and TRBJ1-1; D might be TRBD1 (5 bases). V was clipped by 6 bases and J by 3 bases, with 11 bases between them. Germline V gene lookup returns CDR1 MDHEN and CDR2 SYDVKM. The CDR3 is 13 amino acids. The CDR3: CASRGRGYTEAFF. The CDR3 region has the DNA TGTGCCAGCAGGGGACGGGGGTACACTGAAGCTTTCTTT.

The table lists this clone with a count of one. The CDR3 spells CASSPGQGDRINEKLFF. The CDR3 coding sequence is TGCGCCAGCAGCCCGGGACAGGGGGATCGGATTAATGAAAAACTGTTTTTT. The chain employs TRBV5-1 and TRBJ1-4, with 11 bases aligning to TRBD1. After removal of 4 bases from V and 4 bases from J, the junction contained 9 bases not matched to a gene. This CDR3 spans 17 amino acids. Germline assignment: CDR1 SGHRS and CDR2 YFSETQ.

Only one count was recorded for this clone. The chain couples TRBV11-2 to TRBJ2-2; the match to TRBD2 covers 8 bases. Germline CDR1 and CDR2: SGHAT and FQNNGV. The J segment lost 7 bases and the V segment lost 4 bases, leaving 17 bases of the junction unmatched. The CDR3 contains 18 residues. CDR3 bases: TGTGCCAGCAGCTACACAGTTGCGGGAGGTATAATTGGCGGGGAGCTGTTTTTT. Protein: CASSYTVAGGIIGGELFF.

This clone was seen at least ten times. The V call is TRBV19, the J call TRBJ2-6; tentatively, D is TRBD2 (5 bases). CDR3 length: 17 residues. The V gene's germline CDR1 is LNHDA and CDR2 SQIVND (reference sequence). Trimming shortened V by 3 bases and J by 0 bases, and 12 bases separated the two germline ends. CDR3 region: CASSMTAGSSGANVLTF. The CDR3 coding sequence is TGTGCCAGTAGTATGACGGCGGGTAGCTCTGGGGCCAACGTCCTGACTTTC.

This chain links TRBV4-2 with TRBJ2-2; TRBD2 aligns across 8 bases. J gave up 1 base and V 1 base, and 11 bases lay outside the gene matches. The germline V gene encodes CDR1 LGHNA and CDR2 YNFKEQ. There are 19 residues in the CDR3. CDR3 sequence: CASSQGRSGSYENTGELFF. In DNA form, the CDR3 reads TGTGCCAGCAGCCAAGGTCGGAGCGGGAGCTATGAGAACACCGGGGAGCTGTTTTTT.

The CDR3 protein is CASSLAGGPYNEQFF. In nucleotides, the CDR3 is TGTGCCAGCAGCTTAGCGGGGGGTCCCTACAATGAGCAGTTCTTC. The chain couples TRBV7-2 to TRBJ2-1, with D perhaps TRBD2 (6 bases). Germline CDR1 is SGHTA and CDR2 is FQGNSA. This CDR3 is built from 15 residues. Between the trimmed V and J ends, which lost 0 bases and 2 bases, there was a span of 8 bases.

This chain connects TRBV5-6 to TRBJ2-7; D is unresolved. Germline values: CDR1 SGHDT, CDR2 YYEEEE. V lost 4 bases, J lost 4 bases, and 6 bases lay in between. The CDR3 extends over 11 amino acids. This chain's CDR3 is CASSGRYEQYF. The CDR3 DNA is TGTGCCAGCAGCGGTAGATACGAGCAGTACTTC.

To note about this clone: Other DNA sequences from this sample encode an identical CDR3 as well. J is TRBJ2-1 and V is TRBV5-6; TRBD1 might be the D (6 bases). This CDR3 contains 14 residues. V lost 3 bases to trimming and J lost 1 base, with 8 bases between them. CDR1 SGHDT and CDR2 YYEEEE come from the germline V gene. The CDR3 bases are TGTGCCAGCAGCTCCGGACAGTCCTACAATGAGCAGTTCTTC. Its translation: CASSSGQSYNEQFF.

The CDR3 region is CASSRTSGDSYNEQFF. The DNA of the CDR3 is TGTGCCAGCAGTCGGACTAGCGGAGACTCCTACAATGAGCAGTTCTTC. This rearrangement joins TRBV7-9 to TRBJ2-1; 10 bases are a match to TRBD2. J lost 0 bases, V lost 6 bases, and 5 bases had no gene match. Germline CDR1 SEHNR, CDR2 FQNEAQ (reference sequence). The CDR3 runs 16 residues. The whole variable domain, remainder taken from reference TRBV7-9 and TRBJ2-1, is DTGVSQNPRHKITKRGQNVTFRCDPISEHNRLYWYRQTLGQGPEFLTYFQNEAQLEKSRLLSDRFSAERPKGSFSTLEIQRTEQGDSAMYLCASSRTSGDSYNEQFFGPGTRLTVL.

The CDR3 DNA follows: TGTGCCAGCAGCGTAGGGGGGGTGAACACTGAAGCTTTCTTT. Protein product: CASSVGGVNTEAFF. V usage is TRBV9 and J usage is TRBJ1-1; D possibly corresponds to TRBD1 (5 bases). With 0 bases removed from V and 0 bases from J, the gap between germline ends came to 6 bases. The CDR3 consists of 14 residues. Germline CDR1 is SGDLS and CDR2 is YYNGEE.